Each of the 20 T cell receptor beta chains below was sequenced from the same sample in a study of T cell responses to AZD1222 COVID-19 vaccine. Some clones are missing from TCRdb's copy, which holds only in-frame ones; the method was immunoSEQ multiplex PCR. The sample includes approximately 150,000 clones, about 92% of them seen just once. Material: peripheral blood, obtained on day 0 of AZD1222 vaccination. The source of these receptors is an adult in good health.

This chain links TRBV28 with TRBJ2-7; D unresolved. This CDR3 has 12 residues. Germline V lookup: CDR1 MDHEN, CDR2 SYDVKM. V was cut by 6 bases and J by 6 bases, with 12 bases left in between. The CDR3 region has the DNA TGTGCCAGCAGCCAGACTCTCTCCGAGCAGTACTTC. Encoded protein: CASSQTLSEQYF.

The CDR3 DNA sequence: TGCGCCAGCAGATCTAGCACCCTCCGGGGGAGTCGAAGGAATGGCTACACCTTC. Translation gives CASRSSTLRGSRRNGYTF. The V and J genes are TRBV10-1 and TRBJ1-2; D perhaps matches TRBD1 (5 bases). The CDR3 has 18 amino acids. V lost 6 bases, J lost 6 bases, and 29 bases lay in between. Germline CDR1 is WNHNN and CDR2 is SYGVQD (reference sequence).

The rearrangement uses TRBV5-4 and TRBJ2-1; the match to TRBD1 covers 9 bases. Trimming took 4 bases from V and 7 from J; bases not matched to a gene: 9. CDR1 is SGHNT, CDR2 YYREEE, per germline (reference sequence). The CDR3 covers 15 residues. The CDR3: CASSPTGQGWNEQFF. CDR3 bases: TGTGCCAGCAGCCCAACGGGACAGGGTTGGAATGAGCAGTTCTTC.

V usage is TRBV19 and J usage is TRBJ1-5; no clear D gene. Trimming removed 5 bases at V and 0 bases at J, with 17 bases between. This CDR3 has 17 amino acids. Germline values: CDR1 LNHDA, CDR2 SQIVND (reference sequence). The CDR3 bases are TGTGCCAGTAGTCAATCCTCCCAAGGTAATAGCAATCAGCCCCAGCATTTT. This encodes CASSQSSQGNSNQPQHF.

This clone was observed once. The chain couples TRBV3-1 (or the pseudogene TRBV3-2) to TRBJ2-7; TRBD2 matches at 10 bases. Germline V lookup: CDR1 LGHDT, CDR2 YNNKEL (reference sequence). CDR3 length: 17 residues. The V and J ends lost 0 bases and 4 bases, in that order; junction bases with no gene match: 9. CDR3: CASSQDPSGRAGYEQYF. The CDR3 region has the DNA TGTGCCAGCAGCCAAGATCCCAGCGGGAGGGCCGGGTACGAGCAGTACTTC.

This clone was picked up one time. This chain links TRBV9 with TRBJ2-1; 8 bases map to TRBD2. The length of the CDR3 is 16 residues. Germline CDR1 and CDR2: SGDLS and YYNGEE. Trimming removed 0 bases from V and 10 bases from J; junction bases left unmatched: 12. In DNA, the CDR3 is TGTGCCAGCAGCGTAGGGGGTCTAGCGGGTCCCGTGGAGCAGTTCTTC. Encoded protein: CASSVGGLAGPVEQFF.

The gene calls are TRBV9 and TRBJ1-6; D unclear. Germline CDR1 is SGDLS and CDR2 is YYNGEE. The CDR3 loop spans 17 amino acids. V gave up 0 bases and J gave up 4 bases, with 14 bases separating them. The chain's CDR3 is CASSVAAAPSYNSPLHF. The CDR3 region has the DNA TGTGCCAGCAGCGTAGCCGCAGCCCCTTCATATAATTCACCCCTCCACTTT.

The chain has TRBV5-1 and TRBJ1-5; D unresolved. Trimming pared 4 bases from V and 0 bases from J, leaving 11 bases between. Germline V gives CDR1 SGHRS, CDR2 YFSETQ. This CDR3 region has 15 residues. The chain's CDR3 is CASSPIEGSNQPQHF. The CDR3 nucleotides read TGCGCCAGCAGCCCCATAGAAGGTAGCAATCAGCCCCAGCATTTT.

The chain combines TRBV10-1 with TRBJ2-1, with 10 bases fitting TRBD1. The V gene's germline CDR1 is WNHNN and CDR2 SYGVQD (reference sequence). V was clipped by 6 bases and J by 7 bases; unmatched bases: 12. This CDR3 is built from 16 residues. The CDR3 DNA is TGCGCCAGCAGCGACGAAAGCGGGACAGGGGTAAATGAGCAGTTCTTC. This encodes CASSDESGTGVNEQFF.

This chain links TRBV3-1 (or the pseudogene TRBV3-2) with TRBJ1-4; D remains ambiguous. CDR1 is LGHDT and CDR2 is YNNKEL in the germline V gene (reference sequence). CDR3 length: 15 amino acids. V lost 1 base to trimming and J lost 3 bases, with 9 bases between them. The CDR3 is CASSQAGRPNEKLFF. As DNA, the CDR3 is TGTGCCAGCAGCCAAGCGGGTCGGCCTAATGAAAAACTGTTTTTT.

The count of this clone is one. This chain joins TRBV3-1 (or the pseudogene TRBV3-2) and TRBJ2-1; 8 bases are shared with TRBD2. Looked up from germline, CDR1 is LGHDT and CDR2 is YNNKEL (reference sequence). This CDR3 contains 17 residues. V shed 4 bases, J shed 7 bases, and the junction held 15 bases outside the gene matches. The CDR3 sequence is CASSLRSSGSQGNEQFF. The DNA of the CDR3 is TGTGCCAGCAGCCTCCGATCTAGCGGGTCTCAAGGGAATGAGCAGTTCTTC.

J is TRBJ2-1 and V is TRBV14; 9 bases line up with TRBD1. J lost 4 bases, V lost 1 base, and 8 bases had no gene match. Germline values: CDR1 SGHDN, CDR2 FVKESK. The CDR3 covers 17 residues. The CDR3 coding sequence is TGTGCCAGCAGCCAAGTACCCCGGGACAGGGTGTACAATGAGCAGTTCTTC. Protein: CASSQVPRDRVYNEQFF. Filled out from reference TRBV14 and TRBJ2-1, the complete variable domain reads EAGVTQFPSHSVIEKGQTVTLRCDPISGHDNLYWYRRVMGKEIKFLLHFVKESKQDESGMPNNRFLAERTGGTYSTLKVQPAELEDSGVYFCASSQVPRDRVYNEQFFGPGTRLTVL.

The chain has TRBV30 and TRBJ1-3; D is ambiguous. Trimming left V 0 bases short and J 11 bases short, with 11 bases between. Germline V lookup: CDR1 GTSNPN, CDR2 SVGIG (reference sequence). The CDR3 has 12 amino acids. As DNA, the CDR3 is TGTGCCTGGAGTGTGTCGGGCCCCGCCATATATTTT. Translated: CAWSVSGPAIYF.

The rearrangement links TRBV10-2 to TRBJ2-7, with TRBD1 identical over 7 bases. The ends lost 2 bases at V and 2 bases at J; junction bases unmatched: 9. This CDR3 comprises 16 residues. Germline V lookup: CDR1 WSHSY, CDR2 SAAADI. The CDR3 nucleotides read TGCGCCAGCAGTGAGAAAAGGGGGCGCGTAACCTACGAGCAGTACTTC. Amino acid sequence: CASSEKRGRVTYEQYF.

The DNA of the CDR3 is TGTGCCAGTACAAGGGCCTTTAATGAAAAACTGTTTTTT. It is translated as CASTRAFNEKLFF. This chain uses TRBV19 with TRBJ1-4, with unresolved D. V gave up 7 bases and J gave up 4 bases, with 10 bases separating them. Per the germline V gene, CDR1 is LNHDA and CDR2 is SQIVND (reference sequence). CDR3 length equals 13 residues.

The rearrangement uses TRBV3-1 (or the pseudogene TRBV3-2) and TRBJ2-1, with D unresolved. The germline CDR1 and CDR2 sequences are LGHDT and YNNKEL (reference sequence). Trimming stripped 2 bases from V and 4 bases from J, with 9 bases between. The CDR3 loop spans 14 amino acids. CDR3 in DNA: TGTGCCAGCAGCCAACCCGACCTATACAATGAGCAGTTCTTC. Encoded protein: CASSQPDLYNEQFF.

The chain uses TRBV11-2 and TRBJ1-1, with no clear D. The CDR3 loop spans 13 amino acids. The germline V gene has CDR1 SGHAT and CDR2 FQNNGV. V dropped 3 bases and J dropped 4 bases, with 9 bases sitting between them. CDR3 bases: TGTGCCAGCAGCTTCCAGCCTATCACTGAAGCTTTCTTT. Translation: CASSFQPITEAFF. Full variable domain (outside the CDR3, taken from reference TRBV11-2 and TRBJ1-1): EAGVAQSPRYKIIEKRQSVAFWCNPISGHATLYWYQQILGQGPKLLIQFQNNGVVDDSQLPKDRFSAERLKGVDSTLKIQPAKLEDSAVYLCASSFQPITEAFFGQGTRLTVV.

V gene TRBV4-2 combines with J gene TRBJ2-7; D assignment may be TRBD1 or TRBD2 (5 bases each). Trimming took 3 bases from V and 3 from J, leaving 9 bases between them. The germline V gene encodes CDR1 LGHNA and CDR2 YNFKEQ. This CDR3 is built from 13 residues. As DNA, the CDR3 is TGTGCCAGCAGCCACGGGGCCGACTACGAGCAGTACTTC. Amino acids: CASSHGADYEQYF.

This clone came up once. The gene calls are TRBV2 and TRBJ1-1; 7 bases are shared with TRBD1. Per germline, CDR1 SNHLY and CDR2 FYNNEI. This CDR3 has 15 residues. Unmatched junction bases numbered 17, after V lost 10 bases and J lost 6 bases. The CDR3 region is CATDRTDRDAPEAFF. The CDR3 coding sequence is TGTGCCACCGACCGGACCGACAGGGACGCCCCTGAAGCTTTCTTT.

V usage is TRBV6-2 or TRBV6-3 and J usage is TRBJ1-1; D is unresolved. This CDR3 spans 15 amino acids. CDR1 and CDR2 (germline): MNHEY, SVGEGT. V was cut by 0 bases and J by 1 base, with 9 bases left in between. In nucleotides, the CDR3 is TGTGCCAGCAGTTACTCGGGAGGGAAGAACACTGAAGCTTTCTTT. Amino acids: CASSYSGGKNTEAFF.